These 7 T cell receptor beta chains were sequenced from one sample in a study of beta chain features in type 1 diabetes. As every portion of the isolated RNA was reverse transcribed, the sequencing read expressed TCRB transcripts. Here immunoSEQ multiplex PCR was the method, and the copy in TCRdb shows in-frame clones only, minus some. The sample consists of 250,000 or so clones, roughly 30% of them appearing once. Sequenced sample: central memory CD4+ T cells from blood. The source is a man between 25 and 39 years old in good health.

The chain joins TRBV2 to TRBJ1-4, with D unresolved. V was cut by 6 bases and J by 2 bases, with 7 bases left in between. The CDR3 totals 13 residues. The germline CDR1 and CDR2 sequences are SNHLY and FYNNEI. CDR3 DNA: TGTGCCAGCAGCGGGGTTACTAATGAAAAACTGTTTTTT. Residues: CASSGVTNEKLFF.

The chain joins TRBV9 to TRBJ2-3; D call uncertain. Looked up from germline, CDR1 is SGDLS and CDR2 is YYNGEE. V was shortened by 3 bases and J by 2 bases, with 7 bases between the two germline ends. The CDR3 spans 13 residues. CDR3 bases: TGTGCCAGCAGCGAGTTTTCCACAGATACGCAGTATTTT. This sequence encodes CASSEFSTDTQYF. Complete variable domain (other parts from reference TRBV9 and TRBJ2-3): DSGVTQTPKHLITATGQRVTLRCSPRSGDLSVYWYQQSLDQGLQFLIQYYNGEERAKGNILERFSAQQFPDLHSELNLSSLELGDSALYFCASSEFSTDTQYFGPGTRLTVL.

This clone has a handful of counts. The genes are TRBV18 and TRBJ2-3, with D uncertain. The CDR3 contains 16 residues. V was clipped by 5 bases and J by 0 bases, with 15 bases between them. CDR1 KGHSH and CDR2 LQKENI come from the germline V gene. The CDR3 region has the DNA TGTGCCAGCTCATCGACGAGCGCCTCTAGCACAGATACGCAGTATTTT. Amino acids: CASSSTSASSTDTQYF.

CDR3 coding DNA: TGTGCCAGCAGTTTTTCAGGACTAGCGGGAGCCAACGAGCAGTACTTC. Its protein product is CASSFSGLAGANEQYF. V is TRBV27 and J is TRBJ2-7; 13 nucleotides agree with TRBD2. Germline CDR1 and CDR2: MNHEY and SMNVEV (reference sequence). There are 16 residues in the CDR3. Trimming cost V 3 bases and J 5 bases; bases outside gene matches: 7.

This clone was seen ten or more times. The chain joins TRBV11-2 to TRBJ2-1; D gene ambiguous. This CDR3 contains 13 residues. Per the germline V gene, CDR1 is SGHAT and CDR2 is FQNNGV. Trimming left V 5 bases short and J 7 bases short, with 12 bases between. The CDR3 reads CASSLGAVNEQFF. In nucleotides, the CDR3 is TGTGCCAGCAGCCTAGGCGCCGTTAATGAGCAGTTCTTC.

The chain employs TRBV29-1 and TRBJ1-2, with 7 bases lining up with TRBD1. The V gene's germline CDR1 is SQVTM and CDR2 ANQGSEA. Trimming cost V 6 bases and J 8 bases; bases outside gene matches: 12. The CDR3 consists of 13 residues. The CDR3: CSVEWTGERGYTF. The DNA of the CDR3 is TGCAGCGTCGAATGGACAGGAGAAAGGGGCTACACCTTC. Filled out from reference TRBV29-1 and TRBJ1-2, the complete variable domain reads SAVISQKPSRDICQRGTSLTIQCQVDSQVTMMFWYRQQPGQSLTLIATANQGSEATYESGFVIDKFPISRPNLTFSTLTVSNMSPEDSSIYLCSVEWTGERGYTFGSGTRLTVV.

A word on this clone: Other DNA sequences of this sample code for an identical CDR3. CDR3 nucleotides: TGTGCCAGCAGCTTGGGTTTCAATGAGCAGTTCTTC. Translation: CASSLGFNEQFF. This chain uses TRBV7-2 with TRBJ2-1; D call uncertain. From germline, CDR1 is SGHTA and CDR2 FQGNSA. This CDR3 region has 12 residues. Deletions cut 3 bases from V and 6 bases from J, with 6 bases between.